The next 15 T cell receptor beta chains were all read from a single sample in a study of identical twins. TCRdb recomputed calls from the 5' RACE reads with MiXCR, one row per CDR3 protein. Of 1.5 million to 2 million distinct CDR3 sequences listed, about 31% were seen once; the top ten hold about 0.27%. The sample comprised cord blood. Every receptor here comes from a newborn girl in good health.

The CDR3 DNA sequence: TGTGCCAGCAGGGCGCTTAGCGGGGGCGGGTACAATGAGCAGTTCTTC. It is translated as CASRALSGGGYNEQFF. This sequence joins TRBV2 and TRBJ2-1; the match to TRBD2 covers 9 bases. The CDR3 spans 16 residues. The germline V gene encodes CDR1 SNHLY and CDR2 FYNNEI. The V segment lost 6 bases and the J segment 4 bases; nucleotides outside the gene matches: 10. The variable domain in full, with the rest retrieved from reference TRBV2 and TRBJ2-1, is EPEVTQTPSHQVTQMGQEVILRCVPISNHLYFYWYRQILGQKVEFLVSFYNNEISEKSEIFDDQFSVERPDGSNFTLKIRSTKLEDSAMYFCASRALSGGGYNEQFFGPGTRLTVL.

V and J are TRBV13 and TRBJ2-5, with 7 bases that match TRBD1. Germline V gene lookup returns CDR1 PRHDT and CDR2 FYEKMQ (reference sequence). The junction had 7 bases not matched to a gene; V was cut back by 5 bases and J by 4 bases. This CDR3 comprises 14 residues. CDR3 nucleotide sequence: TGTGCCAGCAGCGCGCCACAGGGGTTAGAGACCCAGTACTTC. This gives the protein CASSAPQGLETQYF.

The genes are TRBV27 and TRBJ2-2; a possible D gene is TRBD1 (5 bases). This CDR3 is 15 amino acids long. In germline, CDR1 is MNHEY, CDR2 SMNVEV (reference sequence). V was shortened by 3 bases and J by 4 bases, with 12 bases between the two germline ends. DNA for the CDR3: TGTGCCAGCAGTTTTCCCCCAGGGCCCACCGGGGAGCTGTTTTTT. As protein: CASSFPPGPTGELFF.

The J gene is TRBJ1-6, the V gene TRBV18, with D tentatively TRBD1 (6 bases). Trimming left V 1 base short and J 4 bases short, with 14 bases between. Per germline, CDR1 KGHSH and CDR2 LQKENI. There are 17 residues in the CDR3. In DNA, the CDR3 is TGTGCCAGCTCACCACTACAGGGTCGGGGGTATAATTCACCCCTCCACTTT. Translating gives CASSPLQGRGYNSPLHF.

The genes are TRBV5-1 and TRBJ1-1; possible D gene TRBD1, 6 bases. Trimming took 5 bases from V and 1 from J, leaving 12 bases between them. The CDR3 runs 14 residues. Germline assignment: CDR1 SGHRS and CDR2 YFSETQ. The CDR3, as DNA: TGCGCCAGCAGACCAGGGGTCGGGAACACTGAAGCTTTCTTT. Translating gives CASRPGVGNTEAFF.

This clonotype was seen a handful of times. The chain recombines TRBV5-1 with TRBJ2-1; a weak D match, TRBD1 (6 bases). Per germline, CDR1 SGHRS and CDR2 YFSETQ. The CDR3 is 12 residues long. The V end lost 8 bases, the J end lost 6 bases, and 12 bases lay between the germline ends. The CDR3 DNA reads TGCGCCAGTCGACAGGTTAGCAATGAGCAGTTCTTC. Its protein is CASRQVSNEQFF.

This clonotype has a single count. The chain uses TRBV27 and TRBJ1-1, with D unclear. The germline CDR1 and CDR2 sequences are MNHEY and SMNVEV (reference sequence). This CDR3 has 13 residues. V was cut by 5 bases and J by 6 bases, with 13 bases left in between. CDR3 sequence (DNA): TGTGCCAGCAGTCCCACAGTATTTTCTGAAGCTTTCTTT. This codes for CASSPTVFSEAFF.

This clonotype was detected ten times or more. The J gene is TRBJ2-1, the V gene TRBV5-1; 8 bases match TRBD2. The CDR3 loop spans 14 amino acids. Germline CDR1 SGHRS, CDR2 YFSETQ. With V trimmed by 0 bases and J by 9 bases, 5 bases remained unmatched. CDR3 sequence: CASSLEGSGTEQFF. CDR3 DNA sequence: TGCGCCAGCAGCTTGGAGGGTAGCGGGACTGAGCAGTTCTTC.

The rearrangement joins TRBV5-1 to TRBJ2-7; 12 bases agree with TRBD2. V shed 2 bases, J shed 3 bases, and the junction held 6 bases outside the gene matches. The CDR3 is 16 residues long. CDR1 SGHRS and CDR2 YFSETQ come from the germline V gene. CDR3 sequence reads: CASSFLAGGPIYEQYF. DNA for the CDR3: TGCGCCAGCAGCTTTCTAGCGGGAGGGCCTATCTACGAGCAGTACTTC.

This clonotype was counted between two and nine times. V is TRBV6-5 and J is TRBJ2-7; 14 bases are a match to TRBD2. Germline V gives CDR1 MNHEY, CDR2 SVGAGI. V was clipped by 5 bases and J by 5 bases; unmatched bases: 2. The CDR3 sequence is 14 residues long. CDR3 sequence (DNA): TGTGCCAGCAGTGGGACTAGCGGGAGCCACGAGCAGTACTTC. Encoded protein: CASSGTSGSHEQYF.

This clonotype has a handful of counts. V usage is TRBV2 and J usage is TRBJ2-1; D is possibly TRBD2 (5 bases). V lost 1 base and J lost 0, with 13 bases in between. From germline, CDR1 is SNHLY and CDR2 FYNNEI. The length of the CDR3 is 17 residues. Here the CDR3 DNA reads TGTGCCAGCAGTGAAGAGGTGGGAGCCTCCTCCTACAATGAGCAGTTCTTC. Translating it yields CASSEEVGASSYNEQFF.

This clonotype has a handful of counts. The rearrangement uses TRBV12-5 and TRBJ2-2; D gene uncertain. The germline CDR1 and CDR2 sequences are LGHNT and FRNRAP. The V gene lost 3 bases and the J gene lost 1 base, with 3 bases spanning the gap. This CDR3 has 13 amino acids. CDR3 coding DNA: TGTGCTAGTGGTTTACAGAACACCGGGGAGCTGTTTTTT. It codes for CASGLQNTGELFF.

The chain joins TRBV4-1 to TRBJ1-1; D ambiguous. The CDR3 consists of 14 residues. V gave up 0 bases and J gave up 1 base, with 6 bases separating them. Germline CDR1 MGHRA, CDR2 YSYEKL. The CDR3 sequence is CASSQDPSNTEAFF. The CDR3 region has the DNA TGCGCCAGCAGCCAAGATCCCTCGAACACTGAAGCTTTCTTT.

This clonotype was seen more than once but under ten times. This rearrangement joins TRBV28 to TRBJ2-1; possible D gene TRBD2, 6 bases. Deletions cut 8 bases from V and 3 bases from J, with 14 bases between. This CDR3 contains 14 residues. Germline V lookup: CDR1 MDHEN, CDR2 SYDVKM. CDR3: CASGTGTGYNEQFF. CDR3 nucleotides: TGTGCCAGCGGTACCGGGACTGGCTACAATGAGCAGTTCTTC. The complete variable domain, with remaining parts taken from reference TRBV28 and TRBJ2-1, reads DVKVTQSSRYLVKRTGEKVFLECVQDMDHENMFWYRQDPGLGLRLIYFSYDVKMKEKGDIPEGYSVSREKKERFSLILESASTNQTSMYLCASGTGTGYNEQFFGPGTRLTVL.

This clonotype was counted a few times. CDR3 in amino acids: CASSLGAGAPRTEAFF. DNA for the CDR3: TGTGCCAGCAGTTTAGGCGCAGGGGCCCCGAGGACTGAAGCTTTCTTT. The chain joins TRBV27 to TRBJ1-1, with a weak D call TRBD1 (6 bases). Germline CDR1 MNHEY, CDR2 SMNVEV (reference sequence). V was cut by 2 bases and J by 5 bases, with 18 bases left in between. The CDR3 extends over 16 amino acids.